The clone carrying this T cell receptor beta chain was recorded many times. As yet, its antigen is unknown. The data derive from a study of T-cell reconstitution after alpha-beta-depleted transplantation in children. Study observations and caveats: About two months after transplant, alpha-beta T cells reportedly came from several hundred expanded graft clones. In some patients, recipient T cells and intrathymic progenitors surviving conditioning explained high day-60 diversity. From newly produced T cells came most of the T-cell counts and diversity one year after transplant.

CDR3 length: 15 amino acids. V was pared by 6 bases and J by 7 bases, with 10 bases of the junction left unmatched. Researchers prepared the TCRbeta library using unique molecular identifiers, the study reports. Via MiXCR, TCRdb re-called the PCR reads, giving one row per CDR3 protein. The sample lists 210,000 or so distinct CDR3 sequences, approximately 11% occurring once. The sequence came from a child under two years old with acute myeloid leukemia, due to receive a stem cell transplant. The sample in question was PBMCs, obtained before TCRalphabeta/CD19-depleted stem cell transplant. The J gene is TRBJ2-1, the V gene TRBV12-3 or TRBV12-4, with TRBD2 matching 9 bases. The CDR3 bases are TGTGCCAGCAGCGTCACTAGCGGGCCTGGAAATGAGCAGTTCTTC. Translating gives CASSVTSGPGNEQFF.